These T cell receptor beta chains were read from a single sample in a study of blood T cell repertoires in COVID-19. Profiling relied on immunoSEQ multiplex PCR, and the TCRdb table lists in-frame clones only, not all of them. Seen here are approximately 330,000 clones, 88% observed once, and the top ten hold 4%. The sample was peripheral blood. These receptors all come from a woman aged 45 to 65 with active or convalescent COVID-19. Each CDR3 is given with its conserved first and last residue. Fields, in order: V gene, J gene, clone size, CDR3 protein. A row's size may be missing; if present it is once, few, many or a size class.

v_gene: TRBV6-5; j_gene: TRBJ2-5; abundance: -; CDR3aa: CASSYSGAGETQYF
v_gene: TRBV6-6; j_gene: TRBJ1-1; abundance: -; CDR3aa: CASSYERNTEAFF
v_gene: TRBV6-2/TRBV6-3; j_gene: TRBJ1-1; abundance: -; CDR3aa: CASSPITVNTEAFF
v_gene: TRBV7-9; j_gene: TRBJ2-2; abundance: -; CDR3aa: CAQGGGRGRADTGELFF
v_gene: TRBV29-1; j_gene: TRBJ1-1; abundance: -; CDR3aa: CSASRGINTEAFF
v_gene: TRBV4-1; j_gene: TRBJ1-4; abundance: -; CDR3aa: CASSRLQATNEKLFF
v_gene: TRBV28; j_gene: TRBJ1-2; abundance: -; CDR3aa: CASRTGQGARWAGYTF
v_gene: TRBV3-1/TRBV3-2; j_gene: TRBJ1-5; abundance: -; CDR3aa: CASSPTYSNQPQHF
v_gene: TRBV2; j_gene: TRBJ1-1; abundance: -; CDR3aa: CASSQGWAEAFF
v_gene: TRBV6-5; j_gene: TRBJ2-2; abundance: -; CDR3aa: CASRWGQGANTGELFF
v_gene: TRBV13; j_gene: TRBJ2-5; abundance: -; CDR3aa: CASSLQWREGAYQETQYF
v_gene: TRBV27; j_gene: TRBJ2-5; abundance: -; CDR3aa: CASSPARSWEETQYF
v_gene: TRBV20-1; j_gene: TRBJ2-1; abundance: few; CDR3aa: CSVIAGVEQFF
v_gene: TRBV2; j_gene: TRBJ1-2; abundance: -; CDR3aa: CASRDRGNYGYTF
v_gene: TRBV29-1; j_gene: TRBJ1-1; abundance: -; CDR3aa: CSVAPGQSMVMNTEAFF
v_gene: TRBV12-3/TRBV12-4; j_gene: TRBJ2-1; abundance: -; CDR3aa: CASTGSSYNEQFF
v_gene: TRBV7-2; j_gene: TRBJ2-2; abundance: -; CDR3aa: CAILPRQHSSNTGELFF
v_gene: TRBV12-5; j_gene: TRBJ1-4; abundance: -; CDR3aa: CASGLQGTGNEKLFF
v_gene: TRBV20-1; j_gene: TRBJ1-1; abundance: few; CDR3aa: CSASRQGHAFF
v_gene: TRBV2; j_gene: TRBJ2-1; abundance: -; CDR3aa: CASNYYNEQFF
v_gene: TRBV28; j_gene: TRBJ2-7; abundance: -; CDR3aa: CASSGRDGSYEQYF
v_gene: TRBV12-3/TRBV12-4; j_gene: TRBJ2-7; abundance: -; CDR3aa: CASSWQRTEQYF
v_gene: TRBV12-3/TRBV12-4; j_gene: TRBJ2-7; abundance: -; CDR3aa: CASSWTGGEQYF
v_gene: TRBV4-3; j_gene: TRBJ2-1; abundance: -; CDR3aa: CASSQAWTSGRDEQFF
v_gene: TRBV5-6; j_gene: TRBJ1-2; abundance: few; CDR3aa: CASSPRGRGEGGYTF
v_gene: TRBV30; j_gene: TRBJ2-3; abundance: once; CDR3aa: CAWREGDTQYF
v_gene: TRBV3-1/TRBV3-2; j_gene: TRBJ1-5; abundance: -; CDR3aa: CASSQDRSRGVQPQHF
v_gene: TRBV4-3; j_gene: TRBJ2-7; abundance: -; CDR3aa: CASSQVPGLAVYEQYF
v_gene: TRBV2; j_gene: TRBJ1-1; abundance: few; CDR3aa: CASSENGQGSTEAFF
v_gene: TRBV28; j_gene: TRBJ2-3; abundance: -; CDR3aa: CASSLAGSGTDTQYF
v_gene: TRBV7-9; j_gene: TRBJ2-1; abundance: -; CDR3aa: CASSPTSQALNEQFF
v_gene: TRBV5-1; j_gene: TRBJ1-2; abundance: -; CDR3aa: CASSPSTNYGYTF
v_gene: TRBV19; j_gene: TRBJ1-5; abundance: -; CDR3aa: CASSIVGGNQPQHF
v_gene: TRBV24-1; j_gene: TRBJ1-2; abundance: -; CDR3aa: CATSDTKGTGVGYYGYTF
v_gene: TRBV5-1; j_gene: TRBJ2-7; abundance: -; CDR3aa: CASSLEAASSYEQYF
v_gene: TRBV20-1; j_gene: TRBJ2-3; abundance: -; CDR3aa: CSAGVTDTQYF